This T cell receptor beta chain was retrieved from a study of a mutant IDH1 vaccine in newly diagnosed glioma. Time point reported: week 11, during vaccination. The investigators gave 300 ug of mutant IDH1 20-mer peptide in each vaccine dose, together with topical imiquimod. Profiled with immunoSEQ multiplex PCR; TCRdb holds only in-frame clones, not every one. The sample contains around 30,000 clones, about 90% of which appear only once. Germline assignment: CDR1 MNHEY and CDR2 SVGAGI. There are 14 residues in the CDR3. Trimming pared 5 bases from V and 0 bases from J, leaving 8 bases between. As to this clone: Its matching antigen is unknown.

The sample was PBMCs, taken from a glioma patient whose treatment included an IDH1 peptide vaccine. This receptor was obtained from a young man with glioma. The V gene is TRBV6-5, the J gene TRBJ1-3; D uncertain. CDR3 coding DNA: TGTGCCAGCAGTGACCGGAGCTCTGGAAACACCATATATTTT. It encodes CASSDRSSGNTIYF.